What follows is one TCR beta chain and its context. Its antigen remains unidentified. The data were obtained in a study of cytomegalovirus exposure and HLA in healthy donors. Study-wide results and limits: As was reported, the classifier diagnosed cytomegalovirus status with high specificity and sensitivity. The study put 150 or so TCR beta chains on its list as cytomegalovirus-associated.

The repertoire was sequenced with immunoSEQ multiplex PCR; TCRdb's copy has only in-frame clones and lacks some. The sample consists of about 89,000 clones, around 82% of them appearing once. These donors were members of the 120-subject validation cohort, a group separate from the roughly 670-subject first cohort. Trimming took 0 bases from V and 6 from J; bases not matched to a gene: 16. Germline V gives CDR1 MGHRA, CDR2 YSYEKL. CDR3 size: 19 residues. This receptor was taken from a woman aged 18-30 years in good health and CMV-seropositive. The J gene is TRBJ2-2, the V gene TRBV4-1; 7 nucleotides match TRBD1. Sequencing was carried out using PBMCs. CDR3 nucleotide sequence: TGCGCCAGCAGCCAAGATCGGGCCGACGGCCCGAGGGGGCCCGGGGAGCTGTTTTTT. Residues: CASSQDRADGPRGPGELFF.